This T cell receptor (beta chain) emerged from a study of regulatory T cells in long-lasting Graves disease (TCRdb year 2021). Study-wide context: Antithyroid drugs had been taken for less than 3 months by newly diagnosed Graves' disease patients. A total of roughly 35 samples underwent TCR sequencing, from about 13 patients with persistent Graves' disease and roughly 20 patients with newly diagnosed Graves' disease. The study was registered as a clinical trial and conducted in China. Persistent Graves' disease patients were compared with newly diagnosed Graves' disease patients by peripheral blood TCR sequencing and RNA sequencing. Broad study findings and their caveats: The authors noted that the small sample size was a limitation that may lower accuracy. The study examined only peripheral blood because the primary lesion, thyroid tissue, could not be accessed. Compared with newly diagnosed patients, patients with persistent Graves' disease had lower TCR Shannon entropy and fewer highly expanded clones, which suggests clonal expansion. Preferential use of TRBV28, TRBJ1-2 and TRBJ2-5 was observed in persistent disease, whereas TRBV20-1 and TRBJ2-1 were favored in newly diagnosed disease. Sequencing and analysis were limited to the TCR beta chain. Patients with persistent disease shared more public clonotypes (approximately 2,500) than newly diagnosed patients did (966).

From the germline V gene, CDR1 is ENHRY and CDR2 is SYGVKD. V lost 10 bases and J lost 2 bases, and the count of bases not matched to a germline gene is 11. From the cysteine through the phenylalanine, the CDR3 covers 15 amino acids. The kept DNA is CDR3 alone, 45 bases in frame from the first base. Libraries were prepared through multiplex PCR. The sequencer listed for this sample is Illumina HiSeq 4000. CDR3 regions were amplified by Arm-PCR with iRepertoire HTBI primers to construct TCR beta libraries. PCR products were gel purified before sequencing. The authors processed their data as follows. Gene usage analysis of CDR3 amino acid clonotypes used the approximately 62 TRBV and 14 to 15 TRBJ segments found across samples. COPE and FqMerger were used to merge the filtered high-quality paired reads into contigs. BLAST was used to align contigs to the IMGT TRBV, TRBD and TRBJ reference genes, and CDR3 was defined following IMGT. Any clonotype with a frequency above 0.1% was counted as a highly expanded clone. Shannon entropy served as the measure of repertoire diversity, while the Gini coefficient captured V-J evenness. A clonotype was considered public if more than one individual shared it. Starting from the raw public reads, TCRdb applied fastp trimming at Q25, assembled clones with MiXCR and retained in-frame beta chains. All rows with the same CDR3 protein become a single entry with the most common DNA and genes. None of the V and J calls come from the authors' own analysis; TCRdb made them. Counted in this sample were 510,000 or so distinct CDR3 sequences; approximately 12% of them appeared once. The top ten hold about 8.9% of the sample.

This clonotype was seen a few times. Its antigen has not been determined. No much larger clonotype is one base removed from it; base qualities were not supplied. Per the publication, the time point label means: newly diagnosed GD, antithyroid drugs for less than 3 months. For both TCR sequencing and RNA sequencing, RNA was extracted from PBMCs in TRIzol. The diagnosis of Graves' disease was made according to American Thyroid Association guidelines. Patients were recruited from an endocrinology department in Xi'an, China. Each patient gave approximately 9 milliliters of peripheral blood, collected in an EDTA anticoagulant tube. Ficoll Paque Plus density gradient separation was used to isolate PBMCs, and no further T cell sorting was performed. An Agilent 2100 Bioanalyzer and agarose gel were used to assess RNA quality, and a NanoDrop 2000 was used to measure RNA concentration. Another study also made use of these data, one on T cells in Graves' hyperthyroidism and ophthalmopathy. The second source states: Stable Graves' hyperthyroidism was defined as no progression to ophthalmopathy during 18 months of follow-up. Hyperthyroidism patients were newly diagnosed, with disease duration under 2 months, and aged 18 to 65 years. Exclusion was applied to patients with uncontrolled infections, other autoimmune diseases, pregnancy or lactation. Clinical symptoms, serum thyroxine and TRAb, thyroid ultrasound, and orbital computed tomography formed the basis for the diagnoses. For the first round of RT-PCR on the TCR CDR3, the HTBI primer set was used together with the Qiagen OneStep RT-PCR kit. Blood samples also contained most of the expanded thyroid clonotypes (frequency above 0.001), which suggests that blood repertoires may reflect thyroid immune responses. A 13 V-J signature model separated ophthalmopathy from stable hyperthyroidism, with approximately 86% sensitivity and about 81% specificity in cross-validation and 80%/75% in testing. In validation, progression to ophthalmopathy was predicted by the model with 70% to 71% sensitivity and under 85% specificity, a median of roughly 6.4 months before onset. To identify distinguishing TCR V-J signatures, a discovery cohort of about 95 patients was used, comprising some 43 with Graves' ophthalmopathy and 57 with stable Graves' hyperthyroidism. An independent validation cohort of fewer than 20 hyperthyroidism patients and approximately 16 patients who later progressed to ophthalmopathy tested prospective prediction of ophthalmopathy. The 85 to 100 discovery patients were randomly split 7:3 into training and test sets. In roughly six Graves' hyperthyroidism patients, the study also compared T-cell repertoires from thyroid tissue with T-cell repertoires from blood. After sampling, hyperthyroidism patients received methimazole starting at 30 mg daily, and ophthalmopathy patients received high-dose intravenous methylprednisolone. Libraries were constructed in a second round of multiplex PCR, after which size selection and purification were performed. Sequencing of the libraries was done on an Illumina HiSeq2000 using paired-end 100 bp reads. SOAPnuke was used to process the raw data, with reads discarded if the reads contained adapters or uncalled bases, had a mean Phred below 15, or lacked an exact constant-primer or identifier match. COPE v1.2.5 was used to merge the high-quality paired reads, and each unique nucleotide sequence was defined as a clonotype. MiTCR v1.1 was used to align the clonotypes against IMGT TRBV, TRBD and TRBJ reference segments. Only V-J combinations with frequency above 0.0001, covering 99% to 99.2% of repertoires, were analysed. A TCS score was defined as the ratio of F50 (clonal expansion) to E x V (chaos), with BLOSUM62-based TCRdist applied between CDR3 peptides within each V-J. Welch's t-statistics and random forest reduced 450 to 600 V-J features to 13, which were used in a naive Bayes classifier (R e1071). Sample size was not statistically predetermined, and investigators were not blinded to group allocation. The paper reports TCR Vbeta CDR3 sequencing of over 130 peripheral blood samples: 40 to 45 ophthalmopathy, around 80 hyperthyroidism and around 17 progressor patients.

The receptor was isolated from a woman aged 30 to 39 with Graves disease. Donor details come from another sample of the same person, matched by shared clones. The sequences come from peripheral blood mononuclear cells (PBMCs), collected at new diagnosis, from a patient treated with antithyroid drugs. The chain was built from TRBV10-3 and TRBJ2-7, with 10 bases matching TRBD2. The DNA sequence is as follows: TGTGCCAAACTTCCACTAGCGGGAAACCCCTACGAGCAGTACTTC. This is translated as CAKLPLAGNPYEQYF.